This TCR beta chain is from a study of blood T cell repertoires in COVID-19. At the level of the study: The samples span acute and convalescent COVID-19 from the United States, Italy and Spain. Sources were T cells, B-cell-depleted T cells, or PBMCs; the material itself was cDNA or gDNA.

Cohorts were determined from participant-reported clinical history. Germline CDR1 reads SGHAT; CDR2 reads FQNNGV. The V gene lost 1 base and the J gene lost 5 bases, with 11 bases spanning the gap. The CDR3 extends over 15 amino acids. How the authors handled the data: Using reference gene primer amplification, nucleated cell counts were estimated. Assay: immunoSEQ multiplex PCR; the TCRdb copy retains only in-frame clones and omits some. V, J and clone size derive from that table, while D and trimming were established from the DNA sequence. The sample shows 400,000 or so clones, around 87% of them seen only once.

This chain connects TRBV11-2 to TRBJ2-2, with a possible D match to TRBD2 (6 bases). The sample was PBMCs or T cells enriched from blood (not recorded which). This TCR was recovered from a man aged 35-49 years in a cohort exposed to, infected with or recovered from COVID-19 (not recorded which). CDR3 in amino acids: CASSLVGGATGELFF. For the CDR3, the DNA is TGTGCCAGCAGCTTAGTGGGGGGAGCAACCGGGGAGCTGTTTTTT.